Listed below are T cell receptor beta chains from one sample, sequenced in a study of CD8 T cells in ankylosing spondylitis. From the 5' RACE reads, TCRdb called clonotypes with MiXCR, one entry per CDR3 protein. The data hold fewer than 650,000 distinct CDR3 sequences, with roughly 13% observed a single time. Source material: blood, either unsorted or a sorted T cell fraction (not recorded which). These receptor sequences come from a male donor with ankylosing spondylitis. Both conserved end residues are part of each CDR3. The order of the fields is clone size, V gene, J gene, D gene, CDR3 protein, CDR3 DNA. D genes are given only for firm matches. Clone size is not always given. Where it is, it says once, few, many or a class for expanded clones.

.	TRBV29-1	TRBJ2-3	.	CSVAVTSTDTQYF	TGCAGCGTTGCGGTTACCAGCACAGATACGCAGTATTTT
few	TRBV20-1	TRBJ2-2	TRBD1	CSARATGGAGELFF	TGCAGTGCTAGAGCGACAGGGGGTGCCGGGGAGCTGTTTTTT
.	TRBV25-1	TRBJ2-4	TRBD1	CASSELRQGKNIQYF	TGTGCCAGCAGTGAATTACGACAGGGAAAAAACATTCAGTACTTC
few	TRBV4-2	TRBJ1-4	TRBD1	CASSLEPGQGREKLFF	TGTGCCAGCAGCCTAGAACCGGGACAGGGGAGAGAAAAACTGTTTTTT
.	TRBV5-1	TRBJ2-6	.	CASSLGTNSGANVLTF	TGCGCCAGCAGCTTAGGGACAAACTCTGGGGCCAACGTCCTGACTTTC
few	TRBV12-3/TRBV12-4	TRBJ2-2	TRBD1	CASRGQVTGELFF	TGTGCCAGCAGAGGACAGGTAACCGGGGAGCTGTTTTTT
many	TRBV10-3	TRBJ1-1	.	CAISETVGGRTEAFF	TGTGCCATCAGTGAGACGGTAGGGGGAAGGACTGAAGCTTTCTTT
many	TRBV20-1	TRBJ2-2	TRBD2	CSARVPLAANTGELFF	TGCAGTGCTAGAGTGCCACTAGCGGCGAACACCGGGGAGCTGTTTTTT
many	TRBV5-1	TRBJ2-7	TRBD2	CASSGTSGRSYEQYF	TGCGCCAGCAGCGGTACTAGCGGGCGTTCCTACGAGCAGTACTTC
.	TRBV9	TRBJ2-2	.	CASSVESWSTGELFF	TGTGCCAGCAGCGTAGAATCTTGGAGCACCGGGGAGCTGTTTTTT
.	TRBV20-1	TRBJ2-1	TRBD2	CSAGGLAGNNEQFF	TGCAGTGCTGGCGGGCTAGCGGGAAACAATGAGCAGTTCTTC
few	TRBV29-1	TRBJ1-2	.	CSARGGANYGYTF	TGCAGCGCTAGGGGGGGAGCTAACTATGGCTACACCTTC
many	TRBV7-9	TRBJ1-1	.	CASSLSQGPEGAFF	TGTGCCAGCAGCTTAAGTCAGGGGCCCGAGGGGGCTTTCTTT
.	TRBV21-1	TRBJ2-3	.	CASSKLGGDTQYF	TGTGCCAGCAGCAAACTTGGCGGGGATACGCAGTATTTT
.	TRBV7-2	TRBJ1-6	.	CASSLALGGNNSPLHF	TGTGCCAGCAGCTTAGCGCTGGGGGGGAATAATTCACCCCTCCACTTT
few	TRBV5-1	TRBJ2-1	TRBD2	CASSGMGGRTSGTFSSYNEQFF	TGCGCCAGCAGCGGGATGGGCGGGCGGACTAGCGGCACCTTTAGCTCCTACAATGAGCAGTTCTTC
.	TRBV4-2	TRBJ2-7	TRBD1	CASSQEGQSDYEQYF	TGTGCCAGCAGCCAAGAGGGACAGAGCGACTACGAGCAGTACTTC
.	TRBV25-1	TRBJ1-3	.	CASSEYPVSGGAGNTIYF	TGTGCCAGCAGTGAATATCCTGTGAGCGGGGGGGCTGGAAACACCATATATTTT
.	TRBV24-1	TRBJ1-5	.	CATSAPNQPQHF	TGTGCCACCAGTGCTCCTAATCAGCCCCAGCATTTT
.	TRBV20-1	TRBJ1-5	.	CSARQGLQPQHF	TGCAGTGCGAGGCAGGGGCTTCAGCCCCAGCATTTT
few	TRBV20-1	TRBJ2-5	TRBD2	CSASGTSGKLQETQYF	TGCAGTGCTAGCGGGACTAGCGGGAAACTCCAAGAGACCCAGTACTTC
.	TRBV3-1	TRBJ2-4	TRBD1	CASSPGQGWVKYF	TGTGCCAGCAGCCCCGGACAGGGCTGGGTCAAGTACTTC
.	TRBV20-1	TRBJ1-1	.	CSASTEAFF	TGCAGTGCTAGCACTGAAGCTTTCTTT
few	TRBV11-2	TRBJ2-5	.	CASSLEYRAEETQYF	TGTGCCAGCAGCTTAGAGTACAGGGCAGAAGAGACCCAGTACTTC
many	TRBV11-1	TRBJ2-6	TRBD1	CASSPGDRVISGANVLTF	TGTGCCAGCAGCCCGGGGGACAGGGTTATTTCTGGGGCCAACGTCCTGACTTTC
few	TRBV25-1	TRBJ1-2	.	CATTPEDDTFYGYTF	TGTGCCACCACCCCCGAAGACGACACTTTCTATGGCTACACCTTC
.	TRBV20-1	TRBJ2-5	.	CSARGWREETQYF	TGCAGTGCTAGGGGTTGGAGGGAAGAGACCCAGTACTTC
.	TRBV2	TRBJ1-2	TRBD1	CASRTGQGNGYTF	TGTGCCAGCAGGACCGGACAGGGCAATGGCTACACCTTC
few	TRBV7-8	TRBJ2-2	TRBD2	CASSLGSGMTGELFF	TGTGCCAGCAGCTTAGGGAGCGGGATGACCGGGGAGCTGTTTTTT
once	TRBV20-1	TRBJ2-5	.	CSASPAAGLLSF	TGCAGTGCTAGTCCCGCGGCGGGCTTGTTATCCTTC
many	TRBV5-5	TRBJ2-3	.	CASSLTFTDTQYF	TGTGCCAGCAGCTTGACCTTCACAGATACGCAGTATTTT
few	TRBV5-1	TRBJ1-1	.	CASRGGQWPEAFF	TGCGCCAGCAGAGGAGGACAGTGGCCTGAAGCTTTCTTT
.	TRBV20-1	TRBJ1-5	TRBD1	CSARTTRDSLNQPQHF	TGCAGTGCTAGAACTACCCGGGACAGCCTCAATCAGCCCCAGCATTTT
few	TRBV5-6	TRBJ2-1	TRBD2	CASSLWTSPHEQFF	TGTGCCAGCAGCCTCTGGACTAGCCCCCATGAGCAGTTCTTC
.	TRBV6-2/TRBV6-3	TRBJ2-1	.	CASSSGGYEQFF	TGTGCCAGCAGTAGCGGAGGGTATGAGCAGTTCTTC
few	TRBV3-1	TRBJ1-4	.	CASSHESGELFF	TGTGCCAGCAGCCATGAGTCGGGGGAACTGTTTTTT
.	TRBV20-1	TRBJ2-3	TRBD2	CSARDWQLADTDTQYF	TGCAGTGCTAGAGATTGGCAACTAGCGGACACAGATACGCAGTATTTT
.	TRBV18	TRBJ1-2	TRBD1	CASSPDREAGYTF	TGTGCCAGCTCACCCGACAGGGAGGCTGGCTACACCTTC
few	TRBV10-1	TRBJ2-3	.	CASSEPATDTQYF	TGCGCCAGCAGTGAGCCGGCCACAGATACGCAGTATTTT
few	TRBV20-1	TRBJ2-1	TRBD2	CSASWTSGKNEQFF	TGCAGTGCTAGTTGGACTAGCGGGAAAAATGAGCAGTTCTTC
many	TRBV14	TRBJ1-2	.	CASSQRDFNYGYTF	TGTGCCAGCAGCCAACGGGACTTTAATTATGGCTACACCTTC
.	TRBV18	TRBJ2-1	TRBD2	CASSPSGRSFNEQFF	TGTGCCAGCTCACCTAGCGGGAGAAGCTTCAATGAGCAGTTCTTC
.	TRBV28	TRBJ1-2	TRBD1	CASTRGQGIDGYTF	TGTGCCAGCACCCGAGGACAGGGGATCGATGGCTACACCTTC
many	TRBV6-6	TRBJ1-2	TRBD1	CASGLQGAYGYTF	TGTGCCAGCGGATTACAGGGGGCATATGGCTACACCTTC
many	TRBV24-1	TRBJ2-1	.	CATQEFNEQFF	TGTGCCACCCAGGAATTCAATGAGCAGTTCTTC
.	TRBV29-1	TRBJ2-5	TRBD2	CSVDRGTSQETQYF	TGCAGCGTTGATAGGGGGACTAGCCAGGAGACCCAGTACTTC
.	TRBV7-9	TRBJ2-3	.	CASSLADGGDTQYF	TGTGCCAGCAGCTTAGCCGACGGTGGTGATACGCAGTATTTT
few	TRBV3-1	TRBJ2-3	TRBD1	CASSRPEQGAGTQYF	TGTGCCAGCAGCCGCCCTGAACAGGGGGCTGGTACGCAGTATTTT
many	TRBV2	TRBJ2-2	TRBD2	CASSQTSATGELFF	TGTGCCAGCAGCCAGACTAGCGCTACCGGGGAGCTGTTTTTT
many	TRBV7-9	TRBJ1-4	.	CASSVLGGELEKLFF	TGTGCCAGCAGCGTTTTGGGAGGGGAGTTAGAAAAACTGTTTTTT
few	TRBV7-2	TRBJ1-2	.	CASSLAGWGNYGYTF	TGTGCCAGCAGCTTGGCGGGTTGGGGTAACTATGGCTACACCTTC